Sequencing of this TCR beta chain was carried out in a study of PD-L1 blockade in urothelial cancer. Concerning this clone itself: Its antigen is unknown.

Trimming removed 2 bases from V and 1 base from J; junction bases left unmatched: 3. Germline CDR1 reads MDHEN; CDR2 reads SYDVKM. The CDR3 runs 15 residues. Study-wide points: Patients who had durable benefit saw their tumor-associated blood clones expand more at 3 weeks.

It was locally advanced or metastatic urothelial carcinoma that patients had. Pretreatment and on-treatment samples were taken, numbering 1 to 8 per patient. Here immunoSEQ multiplex PCR was the method, and the copy in TCRdb shows in-frame clones only, minus some. The sample holds tens of thousands of clones, roughly nine tenths seen once. The source is a man aged 55 to 70 with urothelial cancer. Sequenced material: PBMCs, taken around atezolizumab (anti-PD-L1) treatment. The rearrangement joins TRBV28 to TRBJ1-2; 8 positions match TRBD1. In DNA, the CDR3 is TGTGCCAGCAGTTTAGTACAGGGGGATAACTATGGCTACACCTTC. This encodes CASSLVQGDNYGYTF.